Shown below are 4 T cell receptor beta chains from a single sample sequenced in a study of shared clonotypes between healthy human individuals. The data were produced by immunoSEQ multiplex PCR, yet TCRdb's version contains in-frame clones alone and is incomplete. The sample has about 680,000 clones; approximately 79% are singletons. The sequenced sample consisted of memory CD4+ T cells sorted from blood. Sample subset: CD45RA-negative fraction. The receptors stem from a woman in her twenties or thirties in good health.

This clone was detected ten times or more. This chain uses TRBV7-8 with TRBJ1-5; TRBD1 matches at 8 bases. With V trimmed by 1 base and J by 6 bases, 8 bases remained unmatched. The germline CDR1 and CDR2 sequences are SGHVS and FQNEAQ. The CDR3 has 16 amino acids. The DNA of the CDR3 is TGTGCCAGCAGCTTAGGCGGACAGGGAAGAGGTCAGCCCCAGCATTTT. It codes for CASSLGGQGRGQPQHF. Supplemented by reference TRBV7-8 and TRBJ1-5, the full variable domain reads GAGVSQSPRYKVAKRGQDVALRCDPISGHVSLFWYQQALGQGPEFLTYFQNEAQLDKSGLPSDRFFAERPEGSVSTLKIQRTQQEDSAVYLCASSLGGQGRGQPQHFGDGTRLSIL.

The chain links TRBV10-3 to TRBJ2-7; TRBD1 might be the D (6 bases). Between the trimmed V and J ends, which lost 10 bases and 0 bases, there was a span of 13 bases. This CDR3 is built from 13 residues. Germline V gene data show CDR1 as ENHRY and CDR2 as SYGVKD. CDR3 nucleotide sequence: TGTGCCACCCGGGGACACCGCTCCTACGAGCAGTACTTC. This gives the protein CATRGHRSYEQYF.

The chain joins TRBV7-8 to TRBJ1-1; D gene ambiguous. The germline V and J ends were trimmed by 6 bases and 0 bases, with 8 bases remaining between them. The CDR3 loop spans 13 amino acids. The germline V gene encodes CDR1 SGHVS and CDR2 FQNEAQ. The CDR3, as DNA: TGTGCCAGCAGGGAAAAGGTGAACACTGAAGCTTTCTTT. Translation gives CASREKVNTEAFF.

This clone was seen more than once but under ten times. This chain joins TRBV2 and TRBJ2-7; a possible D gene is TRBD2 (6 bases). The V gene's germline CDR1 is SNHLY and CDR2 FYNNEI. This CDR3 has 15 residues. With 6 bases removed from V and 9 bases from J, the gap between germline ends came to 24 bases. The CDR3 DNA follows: TGTGCCAGCAGCCTTCGCCGGGACTCCCTTCGGGGGCAGTACTTC. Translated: CASSLRRDSLRGQYF.